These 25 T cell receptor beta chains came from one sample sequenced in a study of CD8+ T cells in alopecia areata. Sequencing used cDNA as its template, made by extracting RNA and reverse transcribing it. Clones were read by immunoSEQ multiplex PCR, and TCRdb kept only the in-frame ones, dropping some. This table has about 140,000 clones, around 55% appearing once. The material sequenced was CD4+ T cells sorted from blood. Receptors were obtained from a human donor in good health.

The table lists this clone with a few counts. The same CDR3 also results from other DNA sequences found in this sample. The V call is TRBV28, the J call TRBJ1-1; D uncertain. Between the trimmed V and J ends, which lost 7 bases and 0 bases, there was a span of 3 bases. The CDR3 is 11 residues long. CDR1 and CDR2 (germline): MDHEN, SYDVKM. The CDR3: CASKVNTEAFF. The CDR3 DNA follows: TGTGCCAGCAAGGTGAACACTGAAGCTTTCTTT.

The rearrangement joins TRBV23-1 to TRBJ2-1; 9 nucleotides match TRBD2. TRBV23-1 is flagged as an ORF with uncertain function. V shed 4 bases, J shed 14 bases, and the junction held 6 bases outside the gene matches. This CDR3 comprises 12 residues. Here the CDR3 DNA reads TGCGCCAGCAGTCGTAAGGCGGGAGGGAAGTTCTTC. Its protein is CASSRKAGGKFF.

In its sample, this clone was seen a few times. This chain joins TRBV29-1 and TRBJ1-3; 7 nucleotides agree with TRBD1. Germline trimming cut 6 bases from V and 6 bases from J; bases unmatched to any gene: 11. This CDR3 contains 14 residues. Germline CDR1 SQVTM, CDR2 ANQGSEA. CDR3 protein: CSVLGSQGTNTIYF. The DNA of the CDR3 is TGCAGCGTCCTAGGGTCACAGGGGACAAACACCATATATTTT.

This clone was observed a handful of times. The CDR3 nucleotides read TGTGCCAGCAGCCGGGAAGAGACCCAGTACTTC. Its protein is CASSREETQYF. This chain joins TRBV7-2 and TRBJ2-5; D gene unclear. The germline V gene has CDR1 SGHTA and CDR2 FQGNSA. Trimming stripped 5 bases from V and 3 bases from J, with 4 bases between. The CDR3 sequence is 11 residues long.

The CDR3 nucleotides are TGTGCCTGGAGTGTGGGACTAGCGGGCTACGAGCAGTACTTC. Translated: CAWSVGLAGYEQYF. The V call is TRBV30, the J call TRBJ2-7, with 12 bases aligning to TRBD2. The V gene's germline CDR1 is GTSNPN and CDR2 SVGIG (reference sequence). V shed 0 bases and J 3 bases; nucleotides not matched to a gene: 0. The CDR3 loop spans 14 amino acids.

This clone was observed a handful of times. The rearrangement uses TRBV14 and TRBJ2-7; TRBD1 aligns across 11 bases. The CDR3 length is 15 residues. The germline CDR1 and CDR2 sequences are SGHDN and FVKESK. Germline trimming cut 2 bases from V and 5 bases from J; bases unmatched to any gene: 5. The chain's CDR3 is CASSQPGTGGDEQYF. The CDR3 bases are TGTGCCAGCAGCCAACCCGGGACAGGGGGAGACGAGCAGTACTTC.

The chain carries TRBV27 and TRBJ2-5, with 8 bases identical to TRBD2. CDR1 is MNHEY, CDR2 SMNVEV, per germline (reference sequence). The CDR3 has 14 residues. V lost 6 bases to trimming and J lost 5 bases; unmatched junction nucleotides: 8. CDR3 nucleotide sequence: TGTGCCAGCAGCGGACTAGCAGCCCGGGAGACCCAGTACTTC. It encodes CASSGLAARETQYF.

This CDR3 is CASSLYGGMNTEAFF. DNA for the CDR3: TGTGCCAGCAGCTTATATGGCGGTATGAACACTGAAGCTTTCTTT. The J gene is TRBJ1-1, the V gene TRBV7-2; D is ambiguous. This CDR3 has 15 amino acids. CDR1 is SGHTA, CDR2 FQGNSA, per germline. Trimming stripped 2 bases from V and 0 bases from J, with 10 bases between.

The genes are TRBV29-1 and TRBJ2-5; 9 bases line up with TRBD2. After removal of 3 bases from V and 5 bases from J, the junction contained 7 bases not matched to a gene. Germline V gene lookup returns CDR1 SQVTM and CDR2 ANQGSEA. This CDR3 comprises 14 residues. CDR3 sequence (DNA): TGCAGCGTTGATACTGCGGGAGGGGGCGAGACCCAGTACTTC. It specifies CSVDTAGGGETQYF.

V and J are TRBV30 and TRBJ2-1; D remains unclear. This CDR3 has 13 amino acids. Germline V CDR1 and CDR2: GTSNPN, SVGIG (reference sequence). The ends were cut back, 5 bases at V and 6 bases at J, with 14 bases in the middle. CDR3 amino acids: CAWERGHFNEQFF. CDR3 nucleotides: TGTGCCTGGGAGAGAGGCCACTTCAATGAGCAGTTCTTC.

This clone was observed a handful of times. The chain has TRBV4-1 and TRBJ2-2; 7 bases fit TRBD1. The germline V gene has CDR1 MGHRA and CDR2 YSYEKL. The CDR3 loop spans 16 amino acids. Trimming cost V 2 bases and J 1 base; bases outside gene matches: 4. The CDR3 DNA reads TGCGCCAGCAGCCAACCGGGACAGCGGAACACCGGGGAGCTGTTTTTT. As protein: CASSQPGQRNTGELFF.

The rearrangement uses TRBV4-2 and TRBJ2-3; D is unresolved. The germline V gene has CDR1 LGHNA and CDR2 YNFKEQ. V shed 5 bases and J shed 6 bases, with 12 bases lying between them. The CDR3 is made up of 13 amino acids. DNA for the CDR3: TGTGCCAGCAGCTTGGGTTTTGAGGATACGCAGTATTTT. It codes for CASSLGFEDTQYF.

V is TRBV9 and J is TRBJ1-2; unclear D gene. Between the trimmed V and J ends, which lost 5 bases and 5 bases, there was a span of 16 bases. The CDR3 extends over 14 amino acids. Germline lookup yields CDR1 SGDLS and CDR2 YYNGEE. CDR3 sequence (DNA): TGTGCCAGCAGTGAATATTTAGGGAGTTATGGCTACACCTTC. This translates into CASSEYLGSYGYTF.

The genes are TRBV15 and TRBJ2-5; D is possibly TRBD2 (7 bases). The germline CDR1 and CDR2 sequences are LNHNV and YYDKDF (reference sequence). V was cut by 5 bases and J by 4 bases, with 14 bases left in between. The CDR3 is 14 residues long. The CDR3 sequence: CATSQEGGRETQYF. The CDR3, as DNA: TGTGCCACCAGCCAAGAGGGGGGGCGAGAGACCCAGTACTTC.

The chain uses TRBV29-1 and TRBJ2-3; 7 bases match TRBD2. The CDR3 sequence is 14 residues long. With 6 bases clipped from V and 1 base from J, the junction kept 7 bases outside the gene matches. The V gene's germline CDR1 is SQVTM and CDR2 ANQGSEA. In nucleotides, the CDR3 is TGCAGCGTCGGGACTACCCAACGCACAGATACGCAGTATTTT. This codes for CSVGTTQRTDTQYF.

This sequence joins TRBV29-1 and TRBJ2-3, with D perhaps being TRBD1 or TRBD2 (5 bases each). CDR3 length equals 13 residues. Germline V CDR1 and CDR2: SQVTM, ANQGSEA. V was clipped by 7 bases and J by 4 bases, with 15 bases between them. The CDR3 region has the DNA TGCAGCGCACGAGGGTCAGGGTCAGATACGCAGTATTTT. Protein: CSARGSGSDTQYF.

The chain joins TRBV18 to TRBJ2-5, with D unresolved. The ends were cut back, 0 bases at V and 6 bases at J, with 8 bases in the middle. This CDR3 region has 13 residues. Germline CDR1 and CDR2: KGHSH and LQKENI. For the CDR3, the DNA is TGTGCCAGCTCACCACCGGTAACGCAGACCCAGTACTTC. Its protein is CASSPPVTQTQYF.

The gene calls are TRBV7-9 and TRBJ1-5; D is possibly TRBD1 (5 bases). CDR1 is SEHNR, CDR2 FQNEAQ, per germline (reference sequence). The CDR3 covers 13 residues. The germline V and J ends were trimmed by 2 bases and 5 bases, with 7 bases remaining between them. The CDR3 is CASSLIGDQPQHF. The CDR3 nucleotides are TGTGCCAGCAGCTTAATAGGGGATCAGCCCCAGCATTTT.

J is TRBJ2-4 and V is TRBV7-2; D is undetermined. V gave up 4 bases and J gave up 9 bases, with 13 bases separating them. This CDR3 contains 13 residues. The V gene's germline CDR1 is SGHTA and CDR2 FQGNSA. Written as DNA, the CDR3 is TGTGCCAGCAGCTCCCGCGGCCTCGGCATTCAGTACTTC. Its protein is CASSSRGLGIQYF.

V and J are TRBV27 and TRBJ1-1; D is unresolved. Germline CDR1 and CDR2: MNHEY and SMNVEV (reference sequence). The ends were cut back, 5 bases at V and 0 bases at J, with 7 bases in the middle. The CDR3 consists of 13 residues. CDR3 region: CASSVGVNTEAFF. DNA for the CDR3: TGTGCCAGCAGTGTCGGCGTGAACACTGAAGCTTTCTTT.

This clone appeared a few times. DNA of the CDR3: TGTGCCAGCAGTGCCCGTATGGGGGCCTCTGAAGCTTTCTTT. Translating gives CASSARMGASEAFF. The V gene is TRBV25-1, the J gene TRBJ1-1; maybe TRBD1 (6 bases). This CDR3 region has 14 residues. Germline V CDR1 and CDR2: MGHDK, SYGVNS. Deletions cut 4 bases from V and 6 bases from J, with 15 bases between. Supplemented by reference TRBV25-1 and TRBJ1-1, the full variable domain reads EADIYQTPRYLVIGTGKKITLECSQTMGHDKMYWYQQDPGMELHLIHYSYGVNSTEKGDLSSESTVSRIRTEHFPLTLESARPSHTSQYLCASSARMGASEAFFGQGTRLTVV.

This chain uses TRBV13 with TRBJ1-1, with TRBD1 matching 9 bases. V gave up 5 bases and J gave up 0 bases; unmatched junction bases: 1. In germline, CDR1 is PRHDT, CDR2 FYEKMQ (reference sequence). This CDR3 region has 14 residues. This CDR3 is CASSRTGVNTEAFF. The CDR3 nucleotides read TGTGCCAGCAGCCGGACAGGGGTGAACACTGAAGCTTTCTTT.

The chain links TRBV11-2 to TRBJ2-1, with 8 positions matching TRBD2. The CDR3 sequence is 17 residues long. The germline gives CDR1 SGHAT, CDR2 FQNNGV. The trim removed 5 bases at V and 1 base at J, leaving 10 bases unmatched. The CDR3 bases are TGTGCCAGCAGCCCCAAGCGGGAGACGTGGTCCTACAATGAGCAGTTCTTC. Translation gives CASSPKRETWSYNEQFF.

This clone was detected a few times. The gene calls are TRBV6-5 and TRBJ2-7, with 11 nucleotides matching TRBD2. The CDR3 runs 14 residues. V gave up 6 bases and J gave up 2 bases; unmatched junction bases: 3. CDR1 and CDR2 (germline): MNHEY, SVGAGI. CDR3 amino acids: CASSLAGGTYEQYF. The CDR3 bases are TGTGCCAGCAGCTTAGCGGGAGGGACCTACGAGCAGTACTTC.

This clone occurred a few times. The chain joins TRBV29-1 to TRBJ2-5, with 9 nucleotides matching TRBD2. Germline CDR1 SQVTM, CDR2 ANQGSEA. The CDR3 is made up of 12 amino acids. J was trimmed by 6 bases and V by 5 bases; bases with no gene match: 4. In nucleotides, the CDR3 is TGCAGCGTTTATAGCGGGAGAAAGACCCAGTACTTC. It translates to CSVYSGRKTQYF.